This TCR beta chain was recorded in a study of blood T cells in healthy people across ages (dated by TCRdb to the mid-2010s). The study in broad terms: In model experiments, template switching captured about one uniquely barcoded TCR beta cDNA molecule for every two T cells. To avoid experimental bias, donors of different ages were randomly spread across the sequencing lanes. The study analyzed two additional independent replicas of 1 million unique cDNA reads from the same blood draw for two donors, one aged 18 to 30 and one aged 80 or older. The study measured age-related changes in TCR beta repertoire diversity using deep sequencing normalized with unique cDNA molecular identifiers. The donors were divided into four age groups: young (average around 15 years), middle-aged (roughly 42), aged (approximately 62) and long-lived (around 80). Paper-wide results and their limitations: Compared with the aged group, the long-lived group had more naive CD4+ T cells, fewer expanded clones and increased TCR diversity, suggesting age selection. The CMV infection status of donors was not known, potentially confounding age-related changes in expanded clonotypes. A strong correlation was found between observed TCR beta diversity and the percentage of naive T cells measured by flow cytometry. Conclusive comparison of naive and antigen-experienced compartments was prevented by the profiling of bulk unsorted PBMCs. As age increased, observed TCR beta diversity per million T cells dropped in a roughly linear way, and a significant reduction was already evident by age about 40. Estimates of total diversity based on one million sequenced T cells were regarded as lower bounds and as underestimates.

The donors were roughly 40 Caucasian individuals from Russia, aged 6 to 90 years, who were systemically healthy. Approximately 11 milliliters of peripheral blood were drawn from each donor into EDTA-treated Vacutainer tubes. PBMCs were isolated by Ficoll-Paque density-gradient centrifugation, with at least 6 million obtained per sample. Total RNA, at least 5 micrograms per sample, was extracted from PBMCs with Trizol reagent. Naive CD45RAhigh/CD27high T cell percentages were measured by flow cytometry on a PBMC aliquot from every donor. The CDR3 measures 14 amino acids from cysteine to phenylalanine. Only the CDR3 DNA stays, 42 bases, in frame from base 1. The V end gives up 6 bases and the J end 5 bases, leaving 8 bases in the junction not matched to a gene. Looking up the germline V gene yields CDR1 ENHRY and CDR2 SYGVKD. Library creation used 5' RACE. Sequencing used an Illumina HiSeq 2500. The second PCR ran for roughly 7 to 12 cycles and used a J-beta primer mix along with a sample-barcoded 5' primer. Each TCR beta cDNA molecule received a unique molecular identifier from a template-switch 5' adaptor carrying 12 random nucleotides. Each sample yielded at least 3 million CDR3-containing paired-end reads. The Mint cDNA synthesis kit, primed by a TRBC-specific oligonucleotide, was used to synthesize first-strand cDNA from all RNA. Following uracil-DNA glycosylase treatment, a first 18-cycle PCR with universal primers M1SS and BC2_uni_R was performed on all cDNA. The published analysis was carried out like this. Normalization of each sample was performed by random selection of 1 million high-quality reads, each carrying a distinct molecular identifier. Instead of being binned into consensus sequences, reads with shared molecular identifiers were discarded. MiTCR, with a Q25 quality threshold and the strictest error-elimination algorithm, was used for CDR3 identification, clonotype clustering and error correction. A nonparametric unseen species model with Euler transformation was used to estimate lower-bound total TCR beta diversity. TCRdb handled the public reads itself, with Q25 trimming in fastp and clone calling in MiXCR, and kept productive beta chains. All rows with the same CDR3 protein become a single entry with the most common DNA and genes. In this record, the V and J calls reflect TCRdb's handling and not the investigators' own analysis. Across this sample there are 1,300,000 or so distinct CDR3 sequences, with approximately 59% seen only once. The ten largest clones add up to 6.5% to 8% of the sample.

This clonotype was found once. No cognate antigen has been identified for it. Base qualities are missing; no much larger clone stands one base away. This receptor chain uses TRBV10-3 and TRBJ2-5; TRBD1 agrees with 8 junctional bases. The clonotype was recovered from a man aged 18 to 35 in good health. The sequenced sample consisted of blood. The CDR3 is CAIRTDRGDETQYF. The nucleotides are TGTGCCATCAGAACCGACAGGGGAGATGAGACCCAGTACTTC.